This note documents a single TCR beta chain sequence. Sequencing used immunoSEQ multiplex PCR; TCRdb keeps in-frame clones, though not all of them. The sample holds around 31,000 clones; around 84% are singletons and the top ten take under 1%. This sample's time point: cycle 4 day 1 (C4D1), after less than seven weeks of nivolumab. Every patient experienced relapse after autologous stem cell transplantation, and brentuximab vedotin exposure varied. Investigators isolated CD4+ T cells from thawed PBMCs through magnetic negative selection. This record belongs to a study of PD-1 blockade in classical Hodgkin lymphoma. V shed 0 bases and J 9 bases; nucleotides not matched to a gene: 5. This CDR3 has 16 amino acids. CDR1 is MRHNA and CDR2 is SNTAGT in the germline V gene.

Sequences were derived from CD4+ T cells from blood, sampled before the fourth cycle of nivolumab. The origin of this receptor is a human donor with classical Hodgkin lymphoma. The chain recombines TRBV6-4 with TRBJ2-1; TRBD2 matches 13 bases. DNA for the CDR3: TGTGCCAGCAGTGACTCCGTAACTAGCGGGGGGGTTGAGCAGTTCTTC. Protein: CASSDSVTSGGVEQFF.